This TCR beta chain derives from a study of T cells in Graves' hyperthyroidism and ophthalmopathy. Regarding the study as a whole: Model predictions of ophthalmopathy came a median roughly 6.7 months before onset. Among thyroid clonotypes expanded above 0.001, most also appeared in blood.

Clinical symptoms, serum thyroxine and TRAb, thyroid ultrasound and orbital computed tomography were used for the diagnoses. This clonotype has more than one count but fewer than ten. Its cognate antigen is unknown. The investigators amplified TCR beta CDR3 regions from RNA transcripts. A set of HTBI primers served as the primers for a first-round RT-PCR of the TCR CDR3. TCRdb ran MiXCR on the multiplex PCR reads and lists one entry per CDR3 protein. Among hundreds of thousands of distinct CDR3 sequences, about 12% were seen once, and the ten largest hold 9.2%. CDR3 length equals 17 residues. V dropped 0 bases and J dropped 7; count of bases not matched to a gene: 12. CDR1 and CDR2 from the germline V gene are SGHNT and YYREEE (reference sequence).

The rearrangement joins TRBV5-4 to TRBJ2-1; the match to TRBD1 covers 8 bases. Sequences were obtained from blood. This TCR was recovered from a woman aged 18-35 years with Graves' hyperthyroidism. CDR3 coding DNA: TGTGCCAGCAGCTTGGAGCTGACAGGGGCGATTCGTAATGAGCAGTTCTTC. Encoded protein: CASSLELTGAIRNEQFF.